The next 21 T cell receptor beta chains were all read from a single sample in a study of human T cells and chemical hapten exposure. MiXCR, applied by TCRdb to the RACE reads, yields one record per CDR3 protein. The table shows roughly 24,000 distinct CDR3 sequences, with around 10% occurring only once. Time point reported: patch test 2, 6 weeks after DPC sensitization. Regarding treatment: therapeutic diphenylcyclopropenone sensitization with weekly scalp DPC. The source was whole blood, collected in connection with sensitization to the hapten diphenylcyclopropenone (DPC). These receptors were taken from a man aged 30 to 45 with alopecia areata. Some clones in this sample may be carry-over from other donors' samples.

The V and J genes are TRBV6-5 and TRBJ2-5, with D unresolved. The germline V gene encodes CDR1 MNHEY and CDR2 SVGAGI. V dropped 8 bases and J dropped 1 base, with 11 bases sitting between them. This CDR3 region has 13 residues. The CDR3 sequence: CASRLGFQETQYF. CDR3 nucleotide sequence: TGTGCCAGCCGGCTCGGGTTCCAAGAGACCCAGTACTTC.

The rearrangement links TRBV6-5 to TRBJ1-5, with D unresolved. The CDR3 is made up of 14 amino acids. The ends were cut back, 0 bases at V and 1 base at J, with 4 bases in the middle. Germline CDR1 MNHEY, CDR2 SVGAGI. The CDR3 is CASSYSESNQPQHF. Here the CDR3 DNA reads TGTGCCAGCAGTTACTCCGAGAGCAATCAGCCCCAGCATTTT.

A few counts support this clonotype. The rearrangement links TRBV6-2 or TRBV6-3 to TRBJ1-5, with TRBD1 matching 7 bases. The germline V gene has CDR1 MNHEY and CDR2 SVGEGT. The V and J ends lost 5 bases and 5 bases, in that order; junction bases with no gene match: 6. CDR3 size: 14 residues. CDR3 sequence (DNA): TGTGCCAGCAGTCCCCAGGGGGATTATCAGCCCCAGCATTTT. Translation gives CASSPQGDYQPQHF.

With respect to this clonotype: A much larger clone sits a single nucleotide away, making a read error possible. This chain links TRBV4-2 with TRBJ1-4, with D uncertain. Germline loops: CDR1 LGHNA, CDR2 YNFKEQ. The CDR3 totals 15 residues. Trimming stripped 4 bases from V and 8 bases from J, with 17 bases between. This chain's CDR3 is CASSPTLQLDEKLFF. The CDR3 region has the DNA TGTGCCAGCAGCCCGACTCTCCAGCTGGACGAAAAACTGTTTTTT.

The chain is built from TRBV20-1 and TRBJ1-5; unclear D gene. CDR1 is DFQATT, CDR2 SNEGSKA, per germline (reference sequence). This CDR3 is 14 amino acids long. Trimming cost V 6 bases and J 2 bases, with 14 bases left between them. CDR3 sequence: CSAFAGSRNQPQHF. DNA for the CDR3: TGCAGTGCCTTTGCGGGGAGTCGCAATCAGCCCCAGCATTTT.

At least ten counts were recorded for this clonotype. The J gene is TRBJ1-5, the V gene TRBV7-9; unclear D gene. The CDR3 loop spans 13 amino acids. The V gene lost 1 base and the J gene lost 6 bases, with 7 bases spanning the gap. Per the germline V gene, CDR1 is SEHNR and CDR2 is FQNEAQ (reference sequence). CDR3 DNA: TGTGCCAGCAGCTTAGGCCCGGGTCAGCCCCAGCATTTT. Its protein is CASSLGPGQPQHF.

This clonotype has a count of ten or more. V gene TRBV12-3 or TRBV12-4 combines with J gene TRBJ1-5; 12 positions agree with TRBD1. The CDR3 has 18 amino acids. Trimming took 5 bases from V and 0 from J; bases not matched to a gene: 8. The CDR3 loop reads CASSTGQGASSSNQPQHF. The CDR3 DNA reads TGTGCCAGCAGTACGGGACAGGGGGCAAGCAGTAGCAATCAGCCCCAGCATTTT.

This clonotype was counted between two and nine times. The chain employs TRBV25-1 and TRBJ2-6; the D is unclear. This CDR3 has 17 amino acids. Trimming removed 1 base at V and 0 bases at J, with 10 bases between. Germline CDR1 and CDR2: MGHDK and SYGVNS. The CDR3 DNA sequence: TGTGCCAGCAGTGAATTATCAGGTGACTCTGGGGCCAACGTCCTGACTTTC. Protein product: CASSELSGDSGANVLTF.

This clonotype was detected ten times or more. The V and J genes are TRBV18 and TRBJ1-2, with unresolved D. Trimming stripped 4 bases from V and 3 bases from J, with 12 bases between. From germline, CDR1 is KGHSH and CDR2 LQKENI. The CDR3 is 14 residues long. For the CDR3, the DNA is TGTGCCAGCTCACAACCCGGGCCCCACTATGGCTACACCTTC. This translates into CASSQPGPHYGYTF.

Many counts were recorded for this clonotype. V gene TRBV29-1 combines with J gene TRBJ2-5; 9 bases agree with TRBD1. The ends lost 3 bases at V and 3 bases at J; junction bases unmatched: 2. The V gene's germline CDR1 is SQVTM and CDR2 ANQGSEA. This CDR3 comprises 13 residues. The CDR3 sequence: CSVEGQGKETQYF. The CDR3 DNA reads as TGCAGCGTTGAGGGACAGGGAAAAGAGACCCAGTACTTC.

This clonotype was recorded many times. The chain carries TRBV5-5 and TRBJ1-4, with D perhaps matching TRBD1 (6 bases). The CDR3 loop spans 16 amino acids. Germline CDR1 is SGHKS and CDR2 is YYEKEE (reference sequence). Trimming took 0 bases from V and 1 from J, leaving 10 bases between them. In DNA, the CDR3 is TGTGCCAGCAGCTTGGGGACAGTGATAACTAATGAAAAACTGTTTTTT. Encoded protein: CASSLGTVITNEKLFF.

This clonotype was detected ten times or more. The J gene is TRBJ2-3, the V gene TRBV13, with a weak D call TRBD2 (5 bases). The V end was cut by 7 bases, the J end by 1 base, with 12 bases between. The CDR3 has 14 amino acids. In germline, CDR1 is PRHDT, CDR2 FYEKMQ (reference sequence). CDR3 sequence reads: CASKLPGGTDTQYF. The CDR3 nucleotides read TGTGCCAGCAAGCTCCCCGGGGGCACAGATACGCAGTATTTT. Full variable domain (rest looked up from reference TRBV13 and TRBJ2-3): AAGVIQSPRHLIKEKRETATLKCYPIPRHDTVYWYQQGPGQDPQFLISFYEKMQSDKGSIPDRFSAQQFSDYHSELNMSSLELGDSALYFCASKLPGGTDTQYFGPGTRLTVL.

The chain recombines TRBV3-1 with TRBJ2-7; D ambiguous. CDR1 is LGHDT and CDR2 is YNNKEL in the germline V gene (reference sequence). The V end lost 1 base, the J end lost 4 bases, and 5 bases lay between the germline ends. The length of the CDR3 is 12 residues. The CDR3: CASSQVGYEQYF. In DNA, the CDR3 is TGTGCCAGCAGCCAAGTTGGGTACGAGCAGTACTTC.

The rearrangement links TRBV6-5 to TRBJ2-7; D gene uncertain. There are 14 residues in the CDR3. V lost 0 bases and J lost 5, with 11 bases in between. Germline values: CDR1 MNHEY, CDR2 SVGAGI. Here the CDR3 reads CASSYSNRIHEQYF. CDR3 in DNA: TGTGCCAGCAGTTACTCGAACAGAATCCACGAGCAGTACTTC.

There are many counts of this clonotype. The chain carries TRBV7-8 and TRBJ2-3, with D possibly TRBD2 on 6 matching bases. Germline values: CDR1 SGHVS, CDR2 FQNEAQ. This CDR3 contains 16 residues. Trimming pared 5 bases from V and 4 bases from J, leaving 19 bases between. CDR3 nucleotides: TGTGCCAGCAGCCCCTTCGGGGGTAGTTGGTCAGATACGCAGTATTTT. Amino acids: CASSPFGGSWSDTQYF.

This clonotype was recorded a few times. The chain couples TRBV6-6 to TRBJ2-2, with 8 nucleotides matching TRBD1. Germline loops: CDR1 MNHNY, CDR2 SVGAGI (reference sequence). This CDR3 spans 18 amino acids. After removal of 0 bases from V and 6 bases from J, the junction contained 12 bases not matched to a gene. This CDR3 reads CASSYSPGQGARAGELFF. CDR3 sequence (DNA): TGTGCCAGCAGTTACTCTCCTGGGCAGGGGGCGAGGGCCGGGGAGCTGTTTTTT.

This clonotype was observed at least ten times. The chain uses TRBV6-2 or TRBV6-3 and TRBJ2-5; 8 bases are a match to TRBD2. The V and J ends lost 5 bases and 2 bases, in that order; junction bases with no gene match: 7. Germline V lookup: CDR1 MNHEY, CDR2 SVGEGT. The CDR3 consists of 15 residues. The DNA for the CDR3 is TGTGCCAGCAGTCAGATAGCGGGGCGGCAAGAGACCCAGTACTTC. This translates into CASSQIAGRQETQYF.

This clonotype was found many times. The chain employs TRBV7-9 and TRBJ1-1; D gene ambiguous. The V and J ends lost 3 bases and 2 bases respectively, with 4 bases between them. In germline, CDR1 is SEHNR, CDR2 FQNEAQ (reference sequence). This CDR3 region has 12 residues. CDR3 DNA: TGTGCCAGCAGCTTGACTAACACTGAAGCTTTCTTT. This encodes CASSLTNTEAFF.

This clonotype showed up just a few times. The chain links TRBV6-5 to TRBJ2-1; 12 nucleotides line up with TRBD2. The CDR3 length is 18 residues. Germline V lookup: CDR1 MNHEY, CDR2 SVGAGI. V gave up 3 bases and J gave up 4 bases; unmatched junction bases: 10. CDR3 nucleotide sequence: TGTGCCAGCAGTTATGGTCTAGCGGGAGGGCCGCAATACAATGAGCAGTTCTTC. Translated: CASSYGLAGGPQYNEQFF.

In its sample, this clonotype ranks as medium-sized. The chain is built from TRBV4-2 and TRBJ1-3, with TRBD1 as a possible D gene (5 bases). The V end was cut by 4 bases, the J end by 4 bases, with 14 bases between. The V gene's germline CDR1 is LGHNA and CDR2 YNFKEQ. The length of the CDR3 is 15 residues. The chain's CDR3 is CASSPDLTGGNTIYF. In DNA form, the CDR3 reads TGTGCCAGCAGCCCGGACCTCACAGGAGGAAACACCATATATTTT.

This clonotype occurred many times. The rearrangement links TRBV6-5 to TRBJ1-2; D unclear. V lost 6 bases and J 7 bases, leaving 15 bases between the germline ends. The CDR3 sequence is 13 residues long. The germline CDR1 and CDR2 sequences are MNHEY and SVGAGI. The CDR3 nucleotides are TGTGCCAGCAGACGGCAAGGTGTCCCTGGCTACACCTTC. The encoded protein is CASRRQGVPGYTF.